One sample yielded the 4 T cell receptor beta chains listed below, sequenced in a study of tumor-infiltrating lymphocytes in primary liver carcinoma. A constant-region primer served to make TCR beta cDNA from roughly 480 ng total RNA. TCR beta libraries came from three nested multiplex PCR rounds using slightly modified ARM-PCR. Running 10 cycles apiece, the first two PCR rounds relied on TRBV1-TRBV30 forward primers together with a C-beta reverse primer. TCRdb re-called the multiplex PCR reads with MiXCR, one entry per CDR3 protein. Of approximately 330,000 distinct CDR3 sequences in the sample, almost 65% were seen once. Extraction also yielded germline DNA, while blood RNA was obtained from unsorted whole blood. Sequencing was performed on peripheral blood. Receptors were obtained from a man aged 40-50 years with primary liver carcinoma and hepatitis B virus infection.

Remarks on this clonotype: An end of the junction does not agree with germline; a read error may underlie this. This chain joins TRBV11-2 and TRBJ2-3; D might be TRBD1 (5 bases). The CDR3 is made up of 12 amino acids. The V gene's germline CDR1 is SGHAT and CDR2 FQNNGV. This CDR3 is CASKYDSNTQYF. DNA of the CDR3: TGCGCCAGCAAATACGACAGCAATACGCAGTATTTT.

V gene TRBV6-6 combines with J gene TRBJ2-1; TRBD2 matches at 8 bases. The J segment lost 2 bases and the V segment lost 5 bases, leaving 20 bases of the junction unmatched. The CDR3 is 20 residues long. Germline assignment: CDR1 MNHNY and CDR2 SVGAGI (reference sequence). CDR3 sequence: CASSTTASGSGRVPYNEQFF. The CDR3 nucleotides are TGTGCCAGCAGTACAACGGCCTCTGGGAGCGGGAGAGTCCCCTACAATGAGCAGTTCTTC.

This clonotype was seen only once. A much bigger clone sits one base away, suggesting this may be a read error. This chain uses TRBV6-1 with TRBJ2-7; possible D gene TRBD2, 6 bases. Germline-derived CDR1 and CDR2 are MNHNS and SASEGT. V dropped 7 bases and J dropped 5 bases, with 27 bases sitting between them. The CDR3 runs 17 residues. CDR3 DNA sequence: TGTGCCAGCAATGATTTGGTTCTAGCGCCATGGGTCCACGAGCAGTACTTC. This codes for CASNDLVLAPWVHEQYF.

The J gene is TRBJ2-5, the V gene TRBV7-9, with D possibly being TRBD2 (6 bases). CDR1 and CDR2 (germline): SEHNR, FQNEAQ (reference sequence). V was cut by 1 base and J by 2 bases, with 11 bases left in between. CDR3 length: 15 residues. The CDR3 DNA follows: TGTGCCAGCAGCTTAGAACTAGCAGAGCAAGAGACCCAGTACTTC. It specifies CASSLELAEQETQYF.